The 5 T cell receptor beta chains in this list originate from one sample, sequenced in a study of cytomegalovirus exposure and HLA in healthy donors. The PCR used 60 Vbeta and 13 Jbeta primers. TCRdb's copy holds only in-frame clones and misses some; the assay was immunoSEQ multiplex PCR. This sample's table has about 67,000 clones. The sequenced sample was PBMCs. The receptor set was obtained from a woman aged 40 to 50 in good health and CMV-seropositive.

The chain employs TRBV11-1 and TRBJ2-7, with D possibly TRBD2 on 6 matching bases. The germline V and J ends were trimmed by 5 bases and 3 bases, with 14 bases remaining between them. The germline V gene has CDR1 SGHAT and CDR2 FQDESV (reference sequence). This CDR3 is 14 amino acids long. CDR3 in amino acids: CASSPTEGLYEQYF. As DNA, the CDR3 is TGTGCCAGCAGCCCCACGGAGGGGCTCTACGAGCAGTACTTC.

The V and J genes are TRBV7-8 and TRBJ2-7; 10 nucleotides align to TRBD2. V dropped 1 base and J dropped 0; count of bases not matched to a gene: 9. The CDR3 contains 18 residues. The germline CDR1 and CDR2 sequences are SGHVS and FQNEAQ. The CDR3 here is CASSLGPMTSGLSYEQYF. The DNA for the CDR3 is TGTGCCAGCAGCTTAGGCCCCATGACTAGCGGGCTCTCCTACGAGCAGTACTTC.

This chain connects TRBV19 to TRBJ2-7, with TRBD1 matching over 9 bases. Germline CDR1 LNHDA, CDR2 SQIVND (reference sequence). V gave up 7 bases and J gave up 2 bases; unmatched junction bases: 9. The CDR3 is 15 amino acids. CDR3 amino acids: CASTPGTGRAYEQYF. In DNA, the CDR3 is TGTGCCAGTACTCCAGGGACAGGGCGGGCCTACGAGCAGTACTTC.

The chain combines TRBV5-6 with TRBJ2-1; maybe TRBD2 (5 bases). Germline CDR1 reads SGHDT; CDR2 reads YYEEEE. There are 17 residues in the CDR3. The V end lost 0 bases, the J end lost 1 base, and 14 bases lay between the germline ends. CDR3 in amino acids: CASSLVLMGESYNEQFF. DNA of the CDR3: TGTGCCAGCAGCTTGGTCCTAATGGGAGAATCCTACAATGAGCAGTTCTTC.

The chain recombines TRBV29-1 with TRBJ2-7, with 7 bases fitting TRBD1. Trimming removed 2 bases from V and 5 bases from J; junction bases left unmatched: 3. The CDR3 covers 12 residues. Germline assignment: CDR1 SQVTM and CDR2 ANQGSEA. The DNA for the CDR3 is TGCAGCGTTGAATCGCAGGGGGACGAGCAGTACTTC. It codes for CSVESQGDEQYF.